Many counts were recorded for the clone carrying this TCR beta chain. The antigen remains undetermined. Using its own MiXCR run on the RT-PCR reads, TCRdb lists one record per CDR3 protein. This table has roughly 520,000 distinct CDR3 sequences, 25% appearing once. This CDR3 region has 13 residues. Germline CDR1 is SGHRS and CDR2 is YFSETQ. V shed 3 bases and J 6 bases; nucleotides not matched to a gene: 2. This sample was included in a study of response to subunit inactivated influenza vaccine. Study-level findings and limits: It was the authors' suggestion that each seasonal influenza vaccination recruits few new T cells.

The rearrangement links TRBV5-1 to TRBJ2-3; TRBD1 aligns across 9 bases. This sample comprised CD4+ T cells sorted from PBMCs, obtained roughly 5 days after vaccination. This TCR derives from a man over 45 who received an inactivated influenza vaccine. The CDR3, as DNA: TGCGCCAGCAGCTCGACAGGGGGGGATACGCAGTATTTT. Amino acid sequence: CASSSTGGDTQYF.